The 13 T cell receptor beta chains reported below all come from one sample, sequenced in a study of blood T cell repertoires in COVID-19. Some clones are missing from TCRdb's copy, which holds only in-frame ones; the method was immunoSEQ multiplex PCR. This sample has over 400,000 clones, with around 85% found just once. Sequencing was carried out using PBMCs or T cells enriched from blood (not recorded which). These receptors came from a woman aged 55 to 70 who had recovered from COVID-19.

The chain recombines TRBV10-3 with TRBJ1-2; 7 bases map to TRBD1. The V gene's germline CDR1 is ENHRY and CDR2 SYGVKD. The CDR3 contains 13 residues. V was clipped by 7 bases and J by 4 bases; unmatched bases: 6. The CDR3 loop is CAITENRGYGYTF. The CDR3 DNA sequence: TGTGCCATCACCGAGAACAGGGGCTATGGCTACACCTTC.

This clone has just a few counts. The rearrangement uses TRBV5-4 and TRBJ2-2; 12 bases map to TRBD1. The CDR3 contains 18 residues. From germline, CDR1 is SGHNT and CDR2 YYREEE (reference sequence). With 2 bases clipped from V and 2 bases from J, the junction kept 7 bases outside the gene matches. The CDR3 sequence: CASSLPGTGGVNTGELFF. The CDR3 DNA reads TGTGCCAGCAGCTTACCCGGGACAGGGGGCGTAAACACCGGGGAGCTGTTTTTT.

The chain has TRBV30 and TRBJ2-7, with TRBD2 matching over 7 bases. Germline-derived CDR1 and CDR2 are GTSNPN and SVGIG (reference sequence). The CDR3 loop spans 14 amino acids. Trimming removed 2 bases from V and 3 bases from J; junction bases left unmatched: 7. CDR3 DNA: TGTGCCTGGAGTCGGAGCGGGGCTGGCTACGAGCAGTACGTC. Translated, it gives CAWSRSGAGYEQYV.

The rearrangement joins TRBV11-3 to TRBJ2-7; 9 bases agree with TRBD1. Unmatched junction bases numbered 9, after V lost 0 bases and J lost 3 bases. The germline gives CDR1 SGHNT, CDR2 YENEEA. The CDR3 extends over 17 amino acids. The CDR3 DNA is TGTGCCAGCAGCTTAGAGTGGGGGAGGGACAGGGTCTACGAGCAGTACTTC. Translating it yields CASSLEWGRDRVYEQYF.

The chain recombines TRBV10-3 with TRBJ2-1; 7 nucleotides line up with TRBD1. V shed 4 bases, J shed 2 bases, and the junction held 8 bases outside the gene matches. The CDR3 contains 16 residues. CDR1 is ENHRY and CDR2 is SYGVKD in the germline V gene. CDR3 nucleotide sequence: TGTGCCATCAGTGGAGGGAGTCAGGGGGCCTACAATGAGCAGTTCTTC. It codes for CAISGGSQGAYNEQFF.

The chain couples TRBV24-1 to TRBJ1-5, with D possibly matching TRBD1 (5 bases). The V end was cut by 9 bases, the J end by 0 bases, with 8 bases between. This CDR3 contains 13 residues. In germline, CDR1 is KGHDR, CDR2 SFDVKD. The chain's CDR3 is CATGAYSNQPQHF. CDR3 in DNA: TGTGCCACCGGGGCATATAGCAATCAGCCCCAGCATTTT.

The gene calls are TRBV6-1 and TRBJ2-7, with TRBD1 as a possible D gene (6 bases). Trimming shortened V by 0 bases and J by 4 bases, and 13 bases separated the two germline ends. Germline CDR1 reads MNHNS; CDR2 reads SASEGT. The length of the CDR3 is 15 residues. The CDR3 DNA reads TGTGCCAGCAGTGAAGCGTACCTTGGACAGTACGAGCAGTACGTC. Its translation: CASSEAYLGQYEQYV.

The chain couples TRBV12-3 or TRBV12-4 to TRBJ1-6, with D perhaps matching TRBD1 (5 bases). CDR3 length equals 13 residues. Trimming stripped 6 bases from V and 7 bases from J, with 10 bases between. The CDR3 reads CASRKRQNSPLHF. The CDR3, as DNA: TGTGCCAGCAGAAAAAGACAGAATTCACCCCTCCACTTT.

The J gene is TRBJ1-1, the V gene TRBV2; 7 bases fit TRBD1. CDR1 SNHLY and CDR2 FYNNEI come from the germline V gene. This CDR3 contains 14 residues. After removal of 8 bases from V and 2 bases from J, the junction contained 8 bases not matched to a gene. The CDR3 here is CASSTGAPNTEAFF. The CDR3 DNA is TGTGCCAGCTCTACAGGGGCTCCAAACACTGAAGCTTTCTTT. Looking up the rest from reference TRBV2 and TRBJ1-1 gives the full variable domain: EPEVTQTPSHQVTQMGQEVILRCVPISNHLYFYWYRQILGQKVEFLVSFYNNEISEKSEIFDDQFSVERPDGSNFTLKIRSTKLEDSAMYFCASSTGAPNTEAFFGQGTRLTVV.

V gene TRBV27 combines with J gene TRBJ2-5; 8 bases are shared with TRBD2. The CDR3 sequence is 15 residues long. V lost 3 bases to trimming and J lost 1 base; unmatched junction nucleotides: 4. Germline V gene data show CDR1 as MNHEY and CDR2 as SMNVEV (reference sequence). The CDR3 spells CASSFLAGGQETQYF. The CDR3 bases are TGTGCCAGCAGTTTTCTTGCGGGGGGCCAAGAGACCCAGTACTTC.

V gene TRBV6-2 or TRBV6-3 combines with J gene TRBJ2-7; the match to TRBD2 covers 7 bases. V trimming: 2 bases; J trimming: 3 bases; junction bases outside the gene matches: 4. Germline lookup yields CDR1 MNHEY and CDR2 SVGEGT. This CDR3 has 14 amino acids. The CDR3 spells CASSYGLGNYEQYF. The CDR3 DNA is TGTGCCAGCAGTTACGGACTAGGGAACTACGAGCAGTACTTC.

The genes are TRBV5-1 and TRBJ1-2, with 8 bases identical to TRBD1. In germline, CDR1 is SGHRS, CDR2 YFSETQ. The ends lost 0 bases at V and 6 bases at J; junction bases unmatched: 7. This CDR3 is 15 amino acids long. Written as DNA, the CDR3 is TGCGCCAGCAGCTTGGCCGGGGCAGGGGGCCATGGCTACACCTTC. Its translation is CASSLAGAGGHGYTF.

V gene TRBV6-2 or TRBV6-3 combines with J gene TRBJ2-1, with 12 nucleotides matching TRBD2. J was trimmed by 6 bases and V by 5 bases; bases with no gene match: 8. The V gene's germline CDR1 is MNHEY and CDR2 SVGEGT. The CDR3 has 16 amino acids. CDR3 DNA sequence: TGTGCCAGCAGTACTTGGCCTAGCGGGGGGGGCAATGAGCAGTTCTTC. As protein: CASSTWPSGGGNEQFF.